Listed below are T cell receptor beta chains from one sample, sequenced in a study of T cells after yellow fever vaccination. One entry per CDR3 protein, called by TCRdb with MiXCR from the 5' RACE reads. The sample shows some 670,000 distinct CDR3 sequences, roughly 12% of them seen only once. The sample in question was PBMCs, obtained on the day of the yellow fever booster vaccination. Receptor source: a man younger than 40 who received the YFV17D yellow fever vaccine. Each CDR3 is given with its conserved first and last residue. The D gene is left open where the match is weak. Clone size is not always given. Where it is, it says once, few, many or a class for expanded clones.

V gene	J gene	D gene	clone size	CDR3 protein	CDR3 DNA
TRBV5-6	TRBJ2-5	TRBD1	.	CASSSPRGQTQYF	TGTGCCAGCAGCTCGCCCAGGGGGCAGACCCAGTACTTC
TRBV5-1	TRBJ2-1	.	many	CASSSGSEGNEQFF	TGCGCCAGCAGCTCCGGGAGCGAGGGCAATGAGCAGTTCTTC
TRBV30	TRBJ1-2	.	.	CAWSRGRDLYGYTF	TGTGCCTGGAGTCGAGGGCGGGACCTATATGGCTACACCTTC
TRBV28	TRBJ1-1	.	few	CASSLDTMNTEAFF	TGTGCCAGCAGCTTGGACACGATGAACACTGAAGCTTTCTTT
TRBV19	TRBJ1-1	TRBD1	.	CASLTADREANTEAFF	TGTGCCAGTTTAACGGCGGACAGGGAAGCGAACACTGAAGCTTTCTTT
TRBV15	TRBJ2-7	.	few	CATSRVQFYEQYF	TGTGCCACCAGCAGAGTTCAATTCTACGAGCAGTACTTC
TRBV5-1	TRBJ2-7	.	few	CASSADGQGEQYF	TGCGCCAGCAGCGCCGACGGCCAAGGAGAGCAGTACTTC
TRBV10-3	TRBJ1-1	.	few	CAISALTGNTEAFF	TGTGCCATCAGTGCTCTAACAGGGAACACTGAAGCTTTCTTT
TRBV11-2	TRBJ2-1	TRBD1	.	CASSWTGDTYNEQFF	TGTGCCAGCAGCTGGACAGGGGATACCTACAATGAGCAGTTCTTC
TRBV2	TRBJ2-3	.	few	CASTRETSSTDTQYF	TGTGCCAGCACTCGGGAGACCTCTAGCACAGATACGCAGTATTTT
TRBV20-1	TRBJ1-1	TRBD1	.	CSASTGGRGTEAFF	TGCAGTGCTAGCACAGGGGGAAGGGGCACTGAAGCTTTCTTT
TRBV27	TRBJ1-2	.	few	CASRIAQGYGYTF	TGTGCCAGCAGGATCGCTCAGGGATATGGCTACACCTTC
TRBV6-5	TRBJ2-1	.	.	CASSNRSPLGVLGNEQFF	TGTGCCAGCAGTAACCGTAGCCCCCTGGGTGTCCTTGGTAATGAGCAGTTCTTC
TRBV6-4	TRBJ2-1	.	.	CASSDSNGRAQVHEQFF	TGTGCCAGCAGTGACTCGAATGGCAGGGCCCAGGTCCATGAGCAGTTCTTC
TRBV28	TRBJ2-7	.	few	CASSWSLEQYF	TGTGCCAGCAGTTGGTCCTTGGAGCAGTACTTC
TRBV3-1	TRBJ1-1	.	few	CASSQWPTAFF	TGTGCCAGCAGCCAATGGCCTACGGCTTTCTTT
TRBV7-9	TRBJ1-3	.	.	CASSSYRGNTIYF	TGTGCCAGCAGCTCCTATCGTGGAAACACCATATATTTT
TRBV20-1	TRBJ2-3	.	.	CSARVRDTKTTDTQYF	TGCAGTGCTAGGGTCCGGGACACCAAAACCACAGATACGCAGTATTTT
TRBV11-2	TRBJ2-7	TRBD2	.	CASSLVGLAGGQSYEQYF	TGTGCCAGCAGCTTAGTGGGTCTAGCGGGAGGCCAATCCTACGAGCAGTACTTC
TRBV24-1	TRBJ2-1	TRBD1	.	CATSDQRTGTYNEQFF	TGTGCCACCAGTGACCAGCGGACAGGGACGTACAATGAGCAGTTCTTC
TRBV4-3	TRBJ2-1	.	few	CAGGGAPLNEQFF	TGCGCTGGCGGGGGCGCCCCGCTAAATGAGCAGTTCTTC
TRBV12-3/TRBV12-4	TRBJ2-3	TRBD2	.	CASSFLIEGSGRARSDTQYF	TGTGCCAGCAGTTTTTTAATAGAAGGAAGCGGGAGGGCCAGGTCAGATACGCAGTATTTT
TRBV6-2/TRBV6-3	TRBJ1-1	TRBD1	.	CASSYRRGQGNTEAFF	TGTGCCAGCAGTTACCGCCGGGGACAGGGCAACACTGAAGCTTTCTTT
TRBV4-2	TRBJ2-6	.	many	CASSQDNGANVLTF	TGTGCCAGCAGCCAAGATAATGGGGCCAACGTCCTGACTTTC
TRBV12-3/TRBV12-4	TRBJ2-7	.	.	CASSWGDSTEQYF	TGTGCCAGCAGCTGGGGGGACAGTACCGAGCAGTACTTC
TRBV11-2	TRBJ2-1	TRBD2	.	CASSLGSSGTGEQFF	TGTGCCAGCAGCTTAGGGTCTAGCGGGACTGGTGAGCAGTTCTTC
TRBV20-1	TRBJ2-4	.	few	CSATEVRQAKNIQYF	TGCAGTGCTACAGAGGTCCGACAGGCCAAAAACATTCAGTACTTC
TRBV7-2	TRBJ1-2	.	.	CASSTGTAKGYTF	TGTGCCAGCAGCACCGGGACGGCGAAGGGCTACACCTTC
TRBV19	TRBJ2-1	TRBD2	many	CASSRPGGNEQFF	TGTGCCAGTAGCCGACCGGGGGGGAATGAGCAGTTCTTC
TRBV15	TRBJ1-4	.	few	CATSSGSGAGNEKLFF	TGTGCCACCAGCAGCGGGAGCGGCGCCGGTAATGAAAAACTGTTTTTT
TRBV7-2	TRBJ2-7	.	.	CASSLDPAPYEQYF	TGTGCCAGCAGCTTAGACCCAGCTCCCTACGAGCAGTACTTC
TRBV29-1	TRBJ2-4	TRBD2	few	CSARGLAGAKNIQYF	TGCAGCGCTCGAGGACTAGCGGGAGCCAAAAACATTCAGTACTTC
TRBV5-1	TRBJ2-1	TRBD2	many	CASTPRTSGYNEQFF	TGTGCCAGCACCCCCAGGACTAGCGGATACAATGAGCAGTTCTTC
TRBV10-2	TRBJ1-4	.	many	CASSETRTVNEKLFF	TGCGCCAGCAGTGAGACTCGGACAGTTAATGAAAAACTGTTTTTT
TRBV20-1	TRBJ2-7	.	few	CSAKVAVAYEQYF	TGCAGTGCTAAAGTAGCGGTTGCCTACGAGCAGTACTTC
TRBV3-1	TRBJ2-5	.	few	CASNEARGQTQYF	TGTGCCAGCAATGAGGCAAGGGGACAGACCCAGTACTTC
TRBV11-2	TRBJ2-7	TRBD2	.	CASSSLAADPVEQYF	TGTGCCAGCAGCTCTCTAGCGGCAGACCCTGTCGAGCAGTACTTC
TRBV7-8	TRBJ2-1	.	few	CASSLTEFYNEQFF	TGTGCCAGCAGCTTAACAGAATTTTACAATGAGCAGTTCTTC
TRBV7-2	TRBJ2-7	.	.	CASREAYEQYF	TGTGCCAGCAGAGAGGCCTACGAGCAGTACTTC
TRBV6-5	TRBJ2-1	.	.	CASSYRAANEQFF	TGTGCCAGCAGTTACCGGGCAGCAAATGAGCAGTTCTTC
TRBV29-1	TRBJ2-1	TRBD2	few	CSVDTGTSGRYNEQFF	TGCAGCGTGGATACCGGGACTAGCGGGCGGTACAATGAGCAGTTCTTC
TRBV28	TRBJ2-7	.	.	CASSLRRTPPPEQYF	TGTGCCAGCAGTTTGAGGCGGACACCCCCCCCCGAGCAGTACTTC
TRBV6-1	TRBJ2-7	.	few	CASSGAGTTYEQYF	TGTGCCAGCAGTGGTGCCGGGACAACCTACGAGCAGTACTTC
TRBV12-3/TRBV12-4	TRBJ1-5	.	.	CASSLGQGFQPQHF	TGTGCCAGCAGTTTGGGGCAGGGGTTTCAGCCCCAGCATTTT
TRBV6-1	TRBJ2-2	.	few	CASRGIAPGELFF	TGTGCCAGCAGGGGGATAGCGCCCGGGGAGCTGTTTTTT
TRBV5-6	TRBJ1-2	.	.	CASSLDPPGGYTF	TGTGCCAGCAGCTTGGACCCCCCGGGCGGCTACACCTTC
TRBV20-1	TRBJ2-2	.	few	CSAREARETYTGELFF	TGCAGTGCTAGAGAGGCGAGGGAGACGTACACCGGGGAGCTGTTTTTT
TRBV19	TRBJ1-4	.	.	CASKQGSEKLFF	TGTGCCTCGAAGCAGGGGAGTGAAAAACTGTTTTTT